Listed below are T cell receptor beta chains from one sample, sequenced in a study of regulatory T cells in long-lasting Graves disease. Using its own MiXCR run on the multiplex PCR reads, TCRdb lists one record per CDR3 protein. The data contain hundreds of thousands of distinct CDR3 sequences, 25% to 35% of them singletons. Sequenced here: peripheral blood mononuclear cells (PBMCs), sampled when the disease was refractory, from a patient treated with antithyroid drugs. These receptors all come from a female donor with Graves disease. The CDR3 runs from the conserved cysteine through the conserved F or W. The D gene is left open where the match is weak. Clone size is given for some rows only: seen once, a few or many times, or a class if the clone is expanded.

clone_size d_call j_call v_call cdr3_aa cdr3_nt
NA NA TRBJ1-5 TRBV2 CASSEPGHANNQPQHF TGTGCCAGCAGCGAGCCGGGACACGCTAACAATCAGCCCCAGCATTTT
NA NA TRBJ1-2 TRBV6-4 CASSYNRVVDYGYTF TGTGCCAGCAGTTACAACAGGGTGGTAGACTATGGCTACACCTTC
few NA TRBJ2-7 TRBV12-3/TRBV12-4 CASSLADRRYEQYF TGTGCCAGCAGTTTAGCCGACCGTCGCTACGAGCAGTACTTC
many NA TRBJ1-2 TRBV12-3/TRBV12-4 CASKPSGFYGYTF TGTGCCAGCAAACCGTCGGGATTTTATGGCTACACCTTC
NA NA TRBJ2-2 TRBV14 CASSRGVYTGELFF TGTGCCAGCTCACGTGGGGTGTACACCGGGGAGCTGTTTTTT
NA NA TRBJ1-1 TRBV20-1 CSAPNYYRTMNTEAFF TGCAGTGCTCCCAATTATTACAGGACAATGAACACTGAAGCTTTCTTT
few TRBD1 TRBJ2-4 TRBV7-9 CASSTRTGTSLYF TGTGCCAGCAGCACGCGGACAGGGACAAGTTTGTACTTC
many NA TRBJ2-7 TRBV2 CASIGNSYEQYF TGTGCCAGCATAGGCAACTCCTACGAGCAGTACTTC
few TRBD2 TRBJ2-7 TRBV2 CASKIFRGGAYEQYF TGTGCCAGCAAAATATTCCGGGGGGGCGCCTACGAGCAGTACTTC
NA NA TRBJ2-7 TRBV29-1 CSVDGEAPNEQYF TGCAGCGTTGATGGTGAAGCCCCCAACGAGCAGTACTTC
many NA TRBJ1-2 TRBV6-5 CASSYWVGDSFYGYTF TGTGCCAGCAGTTACTGGGTAGGCGACAGCTTCTATGGCTACACCTTC
few NA TRBJ1-2 TRBV30 CAWNRDGYTF TGTGCCTGGAACAGGGATGGCTACACCTTC
NA NA TRBJ1-1 TRBV2 CASSAERGGTEAFF TGTGCCAGCAGTGCGGAACGGGGGGGCACTGAAGCTTTCTTT
few NA TRBJ1-2 TRBV7-3 CASSRDVRGYTF TGTGCCAGCAGCAGGGACGTTCGGGGCTACACCTTC
many TRBD1 TRBJ2-5 TRBV6-1 CASRGDRGTQTQYF TGTGCCAGCAGGGGGGACAGGGGTACGCAGACCCAGTACTTC
many NA TRBJ1-1 TRBV28 CASSSRGGYTEAFF TGTGCCAGCAGTTCCAGGGGAGGATACACTGAAGCTTTCTTT
NA TRBD1 TRBJ2-5 TRBV10-1 CASSESTGHGKTQYF TGCGCCAGCAGTGAGTCGACAGGGCATGGAAAGACCCAGTACTTC
NA NA TRBJ2-2 TRBV20-1 CSARLNMSTGELFF TGCAGTGCTAGACTAAACATGAGCACCGGGGAGCTGTTTTTT
NA NA TRBJ2-4 TRBV20-1 CSAGTSRIPITKNIQYF TGCAGTGCTGGAACCTCACGGATACCTATAACCAAAAACATTCAGTACTTC
once TRBD2 TRBJ2-3 TRBV2 CASSGGRASVTDTQYF TGTGCCAGCAGTGGCGGGAGGGCCTCAGTGACAGATACGCAGTATTTT
few NA TRBJ1-5 TRBV6-1 CASAKDWGKDQPQHF TGTGCCAGCGCGAAGGACTGGGGCAAGGATCAGCCCCAGCATTTT
NA NA TRBJ1-2 TRBV7-9 CASSSPRDFNNYGYTF TGTGCCAGCAGCTCCCCTCGGGACTTTAATAACTATGGCTACACCTTC
NA TRBD1 TRBJ1-2 TRBV20-1 CSAKDRGRIYGYTF TGCAGTGCTAAGGACAGGGGGCGCATCTATGGCTACACCTTC
few NA TRBJ2-5 TRBV12-3/TRBV12-4 CASSFSQVGETQYF TGTGCCAGCAGTTTTAGCCAGGTGGGAGAGACCCAGTACTTC
NA NA TRBJ1-5 TRBV28 CASLNSDRMYQPRHF TGTGCCAGCCTGAACTCCGACAGAATGTATCAGCCCCGGCATTTT
NA NA TRBJ1-2 TRBV6-1 CASSPEIAYGYTF TGTGCCAGCAGTCCAGAGATCGCCTATGGCTACACCTTC
many NA TRBJ1-4 TRBV2 CASSEELVGLDEKLFF TGTGCCAGCAGTGAAGAATTGGTGGGGCTGGATGAAAAACTGTTTTTT
once TRBD1 TRBJ1-1 TRBV12-3/TRBV12-4 CASSSRPTGSGSEAFF TGTGCCAGCAGTTCACGGCCGACAGGGTCGGGATCTGAAGCTTTCTTT
NA TRBD1 TRBJ1-5 TRBV30 CAWSDRTGNQPQHF TGTGCCTGGAGTGACAGGACAGGTAATCAGCCCCAGCATTTT
NA TRBD1 TRBJ2-6 TRBV20-1 CSAGTGAGANVLTF TGCAGTGCCGGAACAGGGGCTGGGGCCAACGTCCTGACTTTC
NA TRBD1 TRBJ2-5 TRBV9 CASSPRDRGREETQYF TGTGCCAGCAGCCCCCGGGACAGGGGACGGGAGGAGACCCAGTACTTC